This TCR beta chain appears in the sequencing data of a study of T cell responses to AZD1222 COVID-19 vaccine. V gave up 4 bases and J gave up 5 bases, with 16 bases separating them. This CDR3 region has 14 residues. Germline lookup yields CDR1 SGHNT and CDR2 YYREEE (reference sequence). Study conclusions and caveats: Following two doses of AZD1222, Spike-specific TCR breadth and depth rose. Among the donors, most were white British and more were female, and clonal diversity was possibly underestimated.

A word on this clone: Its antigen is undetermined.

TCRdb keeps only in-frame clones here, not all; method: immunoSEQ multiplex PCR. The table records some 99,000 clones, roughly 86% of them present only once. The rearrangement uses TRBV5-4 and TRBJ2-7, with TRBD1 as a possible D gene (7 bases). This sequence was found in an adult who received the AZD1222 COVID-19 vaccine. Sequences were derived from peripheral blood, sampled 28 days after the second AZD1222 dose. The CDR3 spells CASSPSGGIDEQYF. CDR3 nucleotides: TGTGCCAGCAGCCCGTCAGGGGGGATCGACGAGCAGTACTTC.